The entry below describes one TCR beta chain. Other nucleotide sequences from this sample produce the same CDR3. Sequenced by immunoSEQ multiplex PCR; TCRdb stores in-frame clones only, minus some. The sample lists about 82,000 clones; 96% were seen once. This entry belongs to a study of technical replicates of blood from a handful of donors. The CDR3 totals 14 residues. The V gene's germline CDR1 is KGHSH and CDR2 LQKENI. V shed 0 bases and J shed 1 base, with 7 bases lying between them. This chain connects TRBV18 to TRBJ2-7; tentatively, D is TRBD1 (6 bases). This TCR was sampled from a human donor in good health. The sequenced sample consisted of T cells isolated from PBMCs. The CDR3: CASSPPGQSYEQYF. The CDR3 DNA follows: TGTGCCAGCTCACCACCGGGACAATCCTACGAGCAGTACTTC.